This TCR beta chain is from a study of stem cell transplantation in POMP-related autoinflammatory disease. For the study at large: Through one year post-transplant, neutrophils and platelets were 100% of graft donor origin. Overall study findings and caveats: PRAID patients trended toward lower TRB diversity and higher clonality in all analyzed T-cell subsets. In PRAID patients, the number of distinct TRB V-J gene pairings was restricted.

This CDR3 contains 14 residues. V gave up 4 bases and J gave up 2 bases; unmatched junction bases: 3. Germline V gene sequence: CDR1 KGHDR, CDR2 SFDVKD. In regard to this clone: The antigen remains undetermined.

Data came from immunoSEQ multiplex PCR; TCRdb stores just in-frame clones and leaves some out. The table has roughly 68,000 clones, approximately 90% seen once. The clonotype was recovered from a human patient with POMP-related autoinflammation and immune dysregulation (PRAID). Some T cells may originate from the graft donor. V and J are TRBV24-1 and TRBJ1-2; 7 bases fit TRBD1. The sample here was CD4+ T cells from PBMCs, taken after stem cell transplantation. CDR3 sequence reads: CATSEMGQNYGYTF. CDR3 in DNA: TGTGCCACCAGTGAGATGGGACAGAACTATGGCTACACCTTC.